This TCR beta chain came from a study of a mutant IDH1 vaccine in newly diagnosed glioma. About the study: The study gave patients eight vaccinations in weeks 1, 3, 5, 7, 11, 15, 19, 23. It was radiotherapy, temozolomide, or both that patients received previously, with most receiving both. Study-wide points: Pseudoprogression appeared unlinked to shifts in leading peripheral T cell clonotypes.

TCRdb keeps only in-frame clones here, not all; method: immunoSEQ multiplex PCR. Here the sample spans around 130,000 clones, about 80% being singletons. Time point defined: week 11, during vaccination. Vaccine doses each comprised 300 ug of mutant IDH1 20-mer peptide, with topical imiquimod. Of note for this clone: Its matching antigen is unknown.

Looked up from germline, CDR1 is MNHNS and CDR2 is SASEGT. The ends were cut back, 5 bases at V and 1 base at J, with 11 bases in the middle. The CDR3 has 15 amino acids. The source of this sequence is a man aged 40-55 years with glioma. The chain has TRBV6-1 and TRBJ2-2, with no clear D. This specimen was PBMCs, taken from a glioma patient whose treatment included an IDH1 peptide vaccine. Here the CDR3 reads CASSPNSLNTGELFF. The CDR3, as DNA: TGTGCCAGCAGTCCAAACTCCTTGAACACCGGGGAGCTGTTTTTT.